This record looks at one T cell receptor (beta chain) sequence and its context. The antigen is undetermined. The data stem from a study of cytomegalovirus exposure and HLA in healthy donors. Study-wide background: About 180 million T cells yielded approximately 100 million unique TCR beta sequences, as an earlier analysis found. Regarding the study as a whole: High sensitivity and specificity were reportedly achieved when the classifier diagnosed cytomegalovirus status. The sole available immune exposure information was CMV serostatus.

The PCR made use of 60 Vbeta and 13 Jbeta primers. In the authors' methods: The authors later counted 70 million to 85 million unique TCR beta chains, 9 million to 12 million of them shared. TCRdb keeps only in-frame clones here, not all; method: immunoSEQ multiplex PCR. V, J and clone size are taken as reported in that table, and D and trimming were inferred from the DNA itself. The table lists under 200,000 clones. V was clipped by 1 base and J by 2 bases, with 16 bases between them. The CDR3 has 17 residues. In germline, CDR1 is LNHNV, CDR2 YYDKDF (reference sequence). This TCR came from a man in his thirties or forties in good health and CMV-seronegative. V usage is TRBV15 and J usage is TRBJ2-3; D gene uncertain. Sample: PBMCs. The CDR3 nucleotides are TGTGCCACCAGCAGAGGTACTCTCCGGTCTGTCACAGATACGCAGTATTTT. Amino acids: CATSRGTLRSVTDTQYF.